This T cell receptor (beta chain) came from a study of vaccination effects on CD4 cells after COVID-19. Comment on this clone: Its antigen is currently unknown.

The CDR3 has 14 residues. J gave up 10 bases and V 3 bases, and 8 bases lay outside the gene matches. Germline CDR1 reads SGHTA; CDR2 reads FQGTGA. Generated by immunoSEQ multiplex PCR, the TCRdb table keeps only in-frame clones and is missing some. The table lists under 85,000 clones, 77% of them singletons. Viral peptide pool expansion of antigen-specific CD4+ T cells preceded sequencing in the ViraFEST assay. Isolating CD4+ T cells followed less than 11 days of culture. Participants were vaccinated with two doses of either the BNT162b2 or mRNA-1273 vaccine. The genes are TRBV7-3 and TRBJ2-1; the match to TRBD1 covers 8 bases. The material was CD4+ T cells from PBMCs cultured with HCoV-OC43 spike peptides, obtained after COVID-19 vaccination. Documented subset: HCoV-OC43 spike overlapping peptide pool stimulation. The source of this sequence is a human donor who received a COVID-19 vaccine. The CDR3 loop reads CASSFAGQASEQFF. DNA of the CDR3: TGTGCCAGCAGCTTTGCGGGACAGGCGTCCGAGCAGTTCTTC.